The clone carrying this T cell receptor beta chain was counted a single time. As yet, its antigen is unknown. This record belongs to a study of healthy donors' naive CD4 and CD8 T cells. Study observations and caveats: Most V and J genes were reportedly biased between naive CD4+ and CD8+ cells. Positive CDR3 charge linked to CD4+ cells, negative to CD8+ cells.

Sorting defined naive CD4+ as CD4+CD8-CD45RO-CD45RA+ and naive CD8+ as CD8+CD4-CD45RA+CD27bright. Each TCR library used 400 to 600 ng of total RNA and a linear amplification protocol. TCRdb reanalysed the reads using MiXCR and keeps one entry per CDR3 protein. This table holds approximately 200,000 distinct CDR3 sequences, over 60% found once. This sequence originates from a pool of human donors in good health; the sample pools cells from several healthy donors. The material sequenced was naive CD4+ and CD8+ T cells sorted from blood, pooled from several donors.

The CDR3 spells CASSPGPNSNQPQHF. CDR3 bases: TGTGCCAGCAGCCCTGGACCTAATAGCAATCAGCCCCAGCATTTT. The chain links TRBV5-6 to TRBJ1-5; no reliable D call. V shed 4 bases and J shed 0 bases, with 11 bases lying between them. The CDR3 is 15 amino acids. Germline CDR1 reads SGHDT; CDR2 reads YYEEEE. The full variable domain, completed using reference TRBV5-6 and TRBJ1-5, is DAGVTQSPTHLIKTRGQQVTLRCSPKSGHDTVSWYQQALGQGPQFIFQYYEEEERQRGNFPDRFSGHQFPNYSSELNVNALLLGDSALYLCASSPGPNSNQPQHFGDGTRLSIL.